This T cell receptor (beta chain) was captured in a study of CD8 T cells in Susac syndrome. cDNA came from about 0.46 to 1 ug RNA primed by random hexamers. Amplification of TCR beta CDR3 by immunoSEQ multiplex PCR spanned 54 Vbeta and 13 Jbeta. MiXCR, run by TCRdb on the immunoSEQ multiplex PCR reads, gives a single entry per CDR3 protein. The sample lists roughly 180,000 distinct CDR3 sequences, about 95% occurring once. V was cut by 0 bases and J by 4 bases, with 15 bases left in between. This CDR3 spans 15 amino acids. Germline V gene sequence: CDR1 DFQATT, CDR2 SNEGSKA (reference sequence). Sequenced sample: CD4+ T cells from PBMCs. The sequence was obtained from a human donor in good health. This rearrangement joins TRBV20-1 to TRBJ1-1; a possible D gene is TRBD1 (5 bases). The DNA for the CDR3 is TGCAGTGCTAGAGATCCTTGGGGGAGGGTCACTGAAGCTTTCTTT. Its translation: CSARDPWGRVTEAFF.